Each of the 20 T cell receptor beta chains below was sequenced from the same sample in a study of T-cell reconstitution after alpha-beta-depleted transplantation in children. Unique molecular identifiers were used to barcode this TCRbeta library. TCRdb re-called the PCR reads with MiXCR, one entry per CDR3 protein. Of 200,000 to 250,000 distinct CDR3 sequences detected, approximately 6.9% appear once; the ten largest clones hold around 5%. The sequenced sample was PBMCs, obtained before TCRalphabeta/CD19-depleted stem cell transplant. The receptors here all came from a boy younger than 10 with acute lymphoblastic leukemia, due to receive a stem cell transplant.

This clonotype was observed at least ten times. The chain links TRBV12-3 or TRBV12-4 to TRBJ1-6; 8 bases align to TRBD1. This CDR3 comprises 14 residues. Trimming removed 6 bases from V and 7 bases from J; junction bases left unmatched: 5. The CDR3 DNA is TGTGCCAGCAGGGACAGGGTCGAAAATTCACCCCTCCACTTT. Amino acid sequence: CASRDRVENSPLHF.

This clonotype was recorded many times. An end of the junction does not agree with germline; a read error may underlie this. The chain couples TRBV28 to TRBJ2-3, with 8 nucleotides matching TRBD1. The CDR3 has 15 amino acids. Germline V gene data show CDR1 as MDHEN and CDR2 as SYDVKM. The CDR3 bases are TGTGCCAGCAGCCGGACAGGGTGGGTCACAGATACGAAGTATTTT. It codes for CASSRTGWVTDTKYF.

This clonotype was counted at least ten times. The chain carries TRBV5-1 and TRBJ2-7; D not resolved. The CDR3 has 14 amino acids. Germline CDR1 SGHRS, CDR2 YFSETQ. Trimming cost V 0 bases and J 4 bases, with 11 bases left between them. The CDR3 reads CASSLEPALYEQYF. CDR3 bases: TGCGCCAGCAGCTTGGAGCCAGCGTTATACGAGCAGTACTTC.

This clonotype was counted ten times or more. The genes are TRBV28 and TRBJ2-3; D remains unclear. Trimming shortened V by 2 bases and J by 3 bases, and 12 bases separated the two germline ends. Germline values: CDR1 MDHEN, CDR2 SYDVKM. The CDR3 totals 15 residues. The DNA for the CDR3 is TGTGCCAGCAGTTTAGCCGCTGGGGATACAGATACGCAGTATTTT. Translated, it gives CASSLAAGDTDTQYF. Variable domain in full (rest from reference TRBV28 and TRBJ2-3): DVKVTQSSRYLVKRTGEKVFLECVQDMDHENMFWYRQDPGLGLRLIYFSYDVKMKEKGDIPEGYSVSREKKERFSLILESASTNQTSMYLCASSLAAGDTDTQYFGPGTRLTVL.

This clonotype is a singleton in its sample. The chain couples TRBV20-1 to TRBJ2-1; 11 nucleotides match TRBD1. The CDR3 consists of 17 residues. CDR1 is DFQATT and CDR2 is SNEGSKA in the germline V gene (reference sequence). V lost 0 bases, J lost 7 bases, and 11 bases stayed unmatched. This CDR3 is CSARDHGGTGGANEQFF. CDR3 DNA sequence: TGCAGTGCTAGAGACCATGGTGGGACAGGGGGGGCGAATGAGCAGTTCTTC.

This clonotype was found many times. The rearrangement uses TRBV18 and TRBJ2-7, with 7 positions matching TRBD1. The CDR3 loop spans 15 amino acids. Germline values: CDR1 KGHSH, CDR2 LQKENI. The trim removed 5 bases at V and 0 bases at J, leaving 7 bases unmatched. The CDR3 DNA is TGTGCCAGCTCATCGCTGACAGGGACCTCCTACGAGCAGTACTTC. As protein: CASSSLTGTSYEQYF.

This chain joins TRBV11-2 and TRBJ1-1; possible D gene TRBD1, 6 bases. V lost 0 bases, J lost 4 bases, and 6 bases lay in between. Germline V gives CDR1 SGHAT, CDR2 FQNNGV. The CDR3 extends over 13 amino acids. The CDR3 region has the DNA TGTGCCAGCAGCTTAGAACAGGGCACTGAAGCTTTCTTT. Translation gives CASSLEQGTEAFF.

This clonotype has a count of ten or more. The chain couples TRBV10-3 to TRBJ2-1; weak D call: TRBD1 (5 bases). In germline, CDR1 is ENHRY, CDR2 SYGVKD. The CDR3 covers 15 residues. V lost 3 bases to trimming and J lost 7 bases, with 16 bases between them. The CDR3 nucleotides are TGTGCCATCAGTGAATCTTTCTGGGGCCCGAATGAGCAGTTCTTC. The encoded protein is CAISESFWGPNEQFF.

The chain carries TRBV7-8 and TRBJ2-2; D gene uncertain. The CDR3 loop spans 15 amino acids. Deletions cut 5 bases from V and 5 bases from J, with 15 bases between. Germline V CDR1 and CDR2: SGHVS, FQNEAQ. CDR3 bases: TGTGCCAGCAGCCGAGATATACGACGTACCGGGGAGCTGTTTTTT. Protein product: CASSRDIRRTGELFF.

This clonotype has a count of ten or more. The rearrangement links TRBV29-1 to TRBJ2-1; D might be TRBD2 (5 bases). Germline-derived CDR1 and CDR2 are SQVTM and ANQGSEA. This CDR3 region has 16 residues. The ends were cut back, 4 bases at V and 0 bases at J, with 16 bases in the middle. The CDR3 spells CSVVGRSGSSYNEQFF. The CDR3 region has the DNA TGCAGCGTTGTGGGTAGATCGGGGAGCTCCTACAATGAGCAGTTCTTC.

The sample holds a few counts of this clonotype. The chain uses TRBV5-5 and TRBJ2-1; 7 positions agree with TRBD2. Per germline, CDR1 SGHKS and CDR2 YYEKEE (reference sequence). This CDR3 comprises 13 residues. V lost 6 bases, J lost 8 bases, and 8 bases stayed unmatched. The CDR3 DNA sequence: TGTGCCAGCATCGGGACGGCGGGGGATGAGCAGTTCTTC. This gives the protein CASIGTAGDEQFF. Using reference TRBV5-5 and TRBJ2-1 for the parts outside the CDR3, the full variable domain is DAGVTQSPTHLIKTRGQQVTLRCSPISGHKSVSWYQQVLGQGPQFIFQYYEKEERGRGNFPDRFSARQFPNYSSELNVNALLLGDSALYLCASIGTAGDEQFFGPGTRLTVL.

This clonotype turned up a few times. This sequence joins TRBV19 and TRBJ1-5; D gene ambiguous. Germline CDR1 is LNHDA and CDR2 is SQIVND (reference sequence). This CDR3 spans 13 amino acids. V gave up 5 bases and J gave up 7 bases, with 12 bases separating them. CDR3 amino acids: CASSSQVKQPQHF. The CDR3 nucleotides are TGTGCCAGTAGTTCGCAGGTCAAGCAGCCCCAGCATTTT.

With respect to this clonotype: Sequence at one end of the junction differs from germline and may be a read error. This chain uses TRBV7-2 with TRBJ1-5, with no clear D. CDR3 length: 17 amino acids. CDR1 and CDR2 (germline): SGHTA, FQGNSA. CDR3 sequence: CASSWALGVHSNRPQHF. As DNA, the CDR3 is TGTGCCAGCAGCTGGGCCCTGGGTGTCCATAGCAATCGGCCCCAGCATTTT.

This clonotype was seen repeatedly, ten times or more. The chain is built from TRBV10-3 and TRBJ1-1; no clear D gene. CDR1 is ENHRY and CDR2 is SYGVKD in the germline V gene. The CDR3 is 13 residues long. The V and J ends lost 7 bases and 1 base respectively, with 10 bases between them. The CDR3 sequence: CAITDIRNTEAFF. CDR3 nucleotide sequence: TGTGCCATCACAGATATACGGAACACTGAAGCTTTCTTT.

This clonotype came up a few times. The chain is built from TRBV20-1 and TRBJ2-7, with D perhaps matching TRBD2 (6 bases). CDR1 is DFQATT, CDR2 SNEGSKA, per germline (reference sequence). This CDR3 has 12 residues. The ends were cut back, 6 bases at V and 6 bases at J, with 15 bases in the middle. The CDR3 loop reads CSAPTSLTEQYF. CDR3 nucleotide sequence: TGCAGTGCCCCGACTAGTCTGACCGAGCAGTACTTC.

This clonotype occurred many times. The chain has TRBV28 and TRBJ2-7; D is unclear. Trimming left V 8 bases short and J 3 bases short, with 11 bases between. The CDR3 loop spans 12 amino acids. CDR1 MDHEN and CDR2 SYDVKM come from the germline V gene. The CDR3 DNA reads TGTGCCAGCGGAACATGGAACTACGAGCAGTACTTC. Its translation: CASGTWNYEQYF.

This chain joins TRBV12-3 or TRBV12-4 and TRBJ1-6; 7 bases are a match to TRBD1. This CDR3 contains 14 residues. J gave up 5 bases and V 3 bases, and 1 base lay outside the gene matches. CDR3 region: CASSLTGNNSPLHF. CDR3 nucleotides: TGTGCCAGCAGTTTGACAGGGAATAATTCACCCCTCCACTTT.

This clonotype was recorded many times. The J gene is TRBJ2-7, the V gene TRBV20-1, with TRBD1 matching 9 bases. Germline assignment: CDR1 DFQATT and CDR2 SNEGSKA (reference sequence). The CDR3 is made up of 18 amino acids. After removal of 6 bases from V and 0 bases from J, the junction contained 18 bases not matched to a gene. This CDR3 reads CSASISGQGLLGSYEQYF. In DNA, the CDR3 is TGCAGTGCCTCAATCTCAGGACAGGGGTTATTGGGCTCCTACGAGCAGTACTTC.

This clonotype appeared many times. This chain joins TRBV20-1 and TRBJ2-1, with 8 bases lining up with TRBD1. V lost 6 bases and J lost 1; bases outside the gene matches: 2. CDR1 is DFQATT, CDR2 SNEGSKA, per germline (reference sequence). The CDR3 has 13 residues. The CDR3 sequence: CSADRGSYNEQFF. CDR3 nucleotide sequence: TGCAGTGCCGACAGGGGATCCTACAATGAGCAGTTCTTC.

This clonotype was counted ten times or more. This rearrangement joins TRBV20-1 to TRBJ2-3, with D possibly matching TRBD2 (5 bases). The CDR3 extends over 15 amino acids. The V gene's germline CDR1 is DFQATT and CDR2 SNEGSKA (reference sequence). Trimming cost V 0 bases and J 4 bases, with 14 bases left between them. The DNA for the CDR3 is TGCAGTGCTAGAGATTATTGGGCTAGCCCAGATACGCAGTATTTT. Amino acid sequence: CSARDYWASPDTQYF.